A single sample gave rise to the 26 T cell receptor beta chains below, sequenced in a study of T cells in localized non-small cell lung cancer. Only in-frame clones appear in the TCRdb table, and some are missing; sequencing was by immunoSEQ multiplex PCR. Seen here are 950 to 1,000 clones, approximately 23% observed once, and the top ten hold about a fifth. The input for sequencing was normal lung tissue next to the tumor, taken before any cancer treatment. The receptor source for this set is a woman between 35 and 70 years old with stage III lung adenocarcinoma.

The rearrangement uses TRBV28 and TRBJ1-2; D perhaps matches TRBD1 (5 bases). This CDR3 has 15 residues. Between the trimmed V and J ends, which lost 5 bases and 1 base, there was a span of 14 bases. CDR1 MDHEN and CDR2 SYDVKM come from the germline V gene. The CDR3 region has the DNA TGTGCCAGCAGTCTCGAAGGGGAGGGTAACTATGGCTACACCTTC. Protein product: CASSLEGEGNYGYTF.

This clone was seen only a few times. V gene TRBV14 combines with J gene TRBJ2-3, with 10 bases fitting TRBD2. The CDR3 extends over 16 amino acids. The germline V gene has CDR1 SGHDN and CDR2 FVKESK. V was pared by 2 bases and J by 4 bases, with 6 bases of the junction left unmatched. The CDR3 here is CASSQFERGGADTQYF. The DNA of the CDR3 is TGTGCCAGCAGCCAATTTGAGCGGGGGGGCGCAGATACGCAGTATTTT. The full variable domain, in which reference TRBV14 and TRBJ2-3 provide the parts outside the CDR3, is EAGVTQFPSHSVIEKGQTVTLRCDPISGHDNLYWYRRVMGKEIKFLLHFVKESKQDESGMPNNRFLAERTGGTYSTLKVQPAELEDSGVYFCASSQFERGGADTQYFGPGTRLTVL.

The chain combines TRBV6-8 with TRBJ2-1, with 16 bases identical to TRBD2. J gave up 7 bases and V 2 bases, and 8 bases lay outside the gene matches. The V gene's germline CDR1 is MNHGY and CDR2 SAAAGT. This CDR3 is built from 18 residues. The CDR3 region has the DNA TGTGCCAGCAGTTACGGGACTAGCGGGAGGGAGAAAGGGAATGAGCAGTTCTTC. Translating it yields CASSYGTSGREKGNEQFF.

The gene calls are TRBV14 and TRBJ2-5; the D gene could be TRBD1 or TRBD2 (5 bases each). This CDR3 region has 17 residues. Germline V gives CDR1 SGHDN, CDR2 FVKESK. V shed 4 bases and J shed 1 base, with 19 bases lying between them. DNA of the CDR3: TGTGCCAGCAGCCTCAAGCTCGCTTGGGGGACCCAAGAGACCCAGTACTTC. Translation: CASSLKLAWGTQETQYF.

The chain couples TRBV28 to TRBJ2-1; D remains unclear. With 2 bases removed from V and 7 bases from J, the gap between germline ends came to 12 bases. The CDR3 is made up of 14 amino acids. Germline-derived CDR1 and CDR2 are MDHEN and SYDVKM. CDR3 coding DNA: TGTGCCAGCAGTTTACCCTCCCTAAGGAATGAGCAGTTCTTC. This codes for CASSLPSLRNEQFF. The full variable domain, its missing parts supplied by reference TRBV28 and TRBJ2-1, is DVKVTQSSRYLVKRTGEKVFLECVQDMDHENMFWYRQDPGLGLRLIYFSYDVKMKEKGDIPEGYSVSREKKERFSLILESASTNQTSMYLCASSLPSLRNEQFFGPGTRLTVL.

This clone is deemed medium-sized. The chain is built from TRBV10-3 and TRBJ2-7, with D perhaps matching TRBD2 (5 bases). The germline V gene encodes CDR1 ENHRY and CDR2 SYGVKD. Trimming removed 0 bases at V and 5 bases at J, with 11 bases between. The CDR3 is made up of 14 amino acids. CDR3 DNA sequence: TGTGCCATCAGTGAGTCTGAGGGAGCTCACGAGCAGTACTTC. It yields the protein CAISESEGAHEQYF.

The chain couples TRBV14 to TRBJ2-1, with D perhaps assigned TRBD1 or TRBD2 (5 bases each). This CDR3 contains 14 residues. Deletions cut 2 bases from V and 7 bases from J, with 12 bases between. Germline-derived CDR1 and CDR2 are SGHDN and FVKESK. The CDR3 nucleotides read TGTGCCAGCAGCCAATCCGGGACCTTAAATGAGCAGTTCTTC. It yields the protein CASSQSGTLNEQFF. The full variable domain, in which reference TRBV14 and TRBJ2-1 provide the parts outside the CDR3, is EAGVTQFPSHSVIEKGQTVTLRCDPISGHDNLYWYRRVMGKEIKFLLHFVKESKQDESGMPNNRFLAERTGGTYSTLKVQPAELEDSGVYFCASSQSGTLNEQFFGPGTRLTVL.

Only a few counts were recorded for this clone. This chain joins TRBV11-3 and TRBJ2-7; a possible D gene is TRBD2 (6 bases). V dropped 3 bases and J dropped 3 bases, with 21 bases sitting between them. Germline V gene lookup returns CDR1 SGHNT and CDR2 YENEEA. The CDR3 runs to 17 residues. CDR3 sequence: CASSLVGLGQEGYEQYF. The CDR3 DNA sequence: TGTGCCAGCAGCTTGGTCGGCCTAGGGCAGGAGGGCTACGAGCAGTACTTC. The complete variable domain, with remaining parts taken from reference TRBV11-3 and TRBJ2-7, reads EAGVVQSPRYKIIEKKQPVAFWCNPISGHNTLYWYLQNLGQGPELLIRYENEEAVDDSQLPKDRFSAERLKGVDSTLKIQPAELGDSAVYLCASSLVGLGQEGYEQYFGPGTRLTVT.

This CDR3 is CASSSGQGVNTEAFF. The CDR3 nucleotides are TGTGCCAGCAGCTCGGGACAGGGGGTGAACACTGAAGCTTTCTTT. The chain links TRBV11-1 to TRBJ1-1, with 11 bases fitting TRBD1. Looked up from germline, CDR1 is SGHAT and CDR2 is FQDESV (reference sequence). V was pared by 4 bases and J by 0 bases, with 1 base of the junction left unmatched. CDR3 length equals 15 residues.

The V call is TRBV19, the J call TRBJ1-3; 7 nucleotides match TRBD1. The length of the CDR3 is 16 residues. With 3 bases clipped from V and 0 bases from J, the junction kept 5 bases outside the gene matches. The germline V gene has CDR1 LNHDA and CDR2 SQIVND (reference sequence). CDR3 region: CASSIGTAFSGNTIYF. Here the CDR3 DNA reads TGTGCCAGTAGTATTGGGACAGCTTTCTCTGGAAACACCATATATTTT.

By its share, this clone is medium-sized. V usage is TRBV6-8 and J usage is TRBJ1-2, with D perhaps matching TRBD1 (5 bases). There are 14 residues in the CDR3. Trimming removed 2 bases from V and 6 bases from J, with 13 bases in between. The germline gives CDR1 MNHGY, CDR2 SAAAGT. CDR3 loop: CASSYQGGGDGYTF. As DNA, the CDR3 is TGTGCCAGCAGTTACCAGGGTGGGGGAGATGGCTACACCTTC.

The chain uses TRBV5-1 and TRBJ2-1; 9 positions match TRBD1. The CDR3 loop spans 16 amino acids. V gave up 1 base and J gave up 2 bases; unmatched junction bases: 4. The germline gives CDR1 SGHRS, CDR2 YFSETQ. The CDR3 here is CASSLYGTGPYNEQFF. CDR3 bases: TGCGCCAGCAGCTTGTACGGGACAGGGCCCTACAATGAGCAGTTCTTC. Filled out from reference TRBV5-1 and TRBJ2-1, the complete variable domain reads KAGVTQTPRYLIKTRGQQVTLSCSPISGHRSVSWYQQTPGQGLQFLFEYFSETQRNKGNFPGRFSGRQFSNSRSEMNVSTLELGDSALYLCASSLYGTGPYNEQFFGPGTRLTVL.

The chain employs TRBV12-1 and TRBJ2-7; the table's D call of TRBD2 was not tested on the DNA. TRBV12-1 is listed as a pseudogene. The CDR3 loop spans 15 amino acids. For the CDR3, the DNA is TGTGCCAAGAGGCTAGCGGGGTTGAATGACTACGAGCAGTACTTC. Protein: CAKRLAGLNDYEQYF.

The genes are TRBV12-5 and TRBJ2-1; 9 bases agree with TRBD1. CDR1 and CDR2 from the germline V gene are LGHNT and FRNRAP. This CDR3 region has 15 residues. The CDR3 spells CASTLGDRDSSEQFF. The CDR3 DNA follows: TGTGCCAGCACCCTTGGGGACAGGGATTCTTCTGAGCAGTTCTTC.

The chain uses TRBV6-8 and TRBJ2-2; weak D call: TRBD1 (6 bases). CDR1 is MNHGY, CDR2 SAAAGT, per germline. V was trimmed by 6 bases and J by 1 base, leaving 12 bases between them. The CDR3 totals 15 residues. For the CDR3, the DNA is TGTGCCAGCAGCCCACAGGGACGGAACACCGGGGAGCTGTTTTTT. Its protein product is CASSPQGRNTGELFF.

This clone was detected only a few times. This rearrangement joins TRBV6-7 to TRBJ2-1; D unresolved. TRBV6-7 counts as an open reading frame of uncertain function. This CDR3 is built from 11 residues. Trimming took off 10 bases at V and 7 bases at J, with 11 bases between the two ends. CDR3 region: CATPSGNEQFF. The CDR3 coding sequence is TGTGCCACCCCCTCCGGGAATGAGCAGTTCTTC.

This clone was observed a handful of times. The genes are TRBV11-3 and TRBJ1-4, with unresolved D. The V gene's germline CDR1 is SGHNT and CDR2 YENEEA. The V end lost 1 base, the J end lost 8 bases, and 11 bases lay between the germline ends. The CDR3 runs 14 residues. The CDR3 DNA reads TGTGCCAGCAGCTTAGGTGGTTTTGGAGAAAAACTGTTTTTT. It specifies CASSLGGFGEKLFF.

This clone was counted between two and nine times. The chain carries TRBV6-8 and TRBJ1-6; 8 nucleotides match TRBD1. The CDR3 contains 15 residues. The V gene's germline CDR1 is MNHGY and CDR2 SAAAGT. V dropped 2 bases and J dropped 8; count of bases not matched to a gene: 5. In nucleotides, the CDR3 is TGTGCCAGCAGTTACCCTACAGGGGGGGATTCACCCCTCCACTTT. It is translated as CASSYPTGGDSPLHF.

This clone was found a few times. The chain joins TRBV2 to TRBJ2-1; D gene uncertain. The V end lost 6 bases, the J end lost 3 bases, and 9 bases lay between the germline ends. The CDR3 is made up of 13 amino acids. The germline CDR1 and CDR2 sequences are SNHLY and FYNNEI. This CDR3 is CASREDGYNEQFF. The CDR3, as DNA: TGTGCCAGCAGAGAGGACGGCTACAATGAGCAGTTCTTC. Combining the CDR3 with reference TRBV2 and TRBJ2-1 gives the whole variable domain EPEVTQTPSHQVTQMGQEVILRCVPISNHLYFYWYRQILGQKVEFLVSFYNNEISEKSEIFDDQFSVERPDGSNFTLKIRSTKLEDSAMYFCASREDGYNEQFFGPGTRLTVL.

The chain links TRBV29-1 to TRBJ2-1; 12 positions agree with TRBD2. The CDR3 is 16 amino acids. Per the germline V gene, CDR1 is SQVTM and CDR2 is ANQGSEA. J was trimmed by 5 bases and V by 3 bases; bases with no gene match: 8. The CDR3 protein is CSVELGASGRDNEQFF. For the CDR3, the DNA is TGCAGCGTTGAGTTGGGGGCTAGCGGGAGGGACAATGAGCAGTTCTTC.

This CDR3 reads CASSIGQYGELFF. CDR3 sequence (DNA): TGTGCCAGTAGTATCGGACAGTACGGGGAGCTGTTTTTT. V is TRBV19 and J is TRBJ2-2; the D gene is possibly TRBD1 (6 bases). With 3 bases removed from V and 7 bases from J, the gap between germline ends came to 9 bases. This CDR3 comprises 13 residues. Germline loops: CDR1 LNHDA, CDR2 SQIVND (reference sequence).

The chain recombines TRBV25-1 with TRBJ1-5, with no clear D. Germline CDR1 reads MGHDK; CDR2 reads SYGVNS. CDR3 length: 12 amino acids. V lost 5 bases and J 9 bases, leaving 11 bases between the germline ends. The CDR3 DNA reads as TGTGCCAGCAGTCGGACCAAGGGGCCCCAGCATTTT. Translated, it gives CASSRTKGPQHF.

This clone is labeled as large (0.1 to 1%). This chain links TRBV9 with TRBJ2-2, with TRBD2 matching over 10 bases. The germline V gene encodes CDR1 SGDLS and CDR2 YYNGEE. There are 15 residues in the CDR3. The J segment lost 6 bases and the V segment lost 4 bases, leaving 6 bases of the junction unmatched. The CDR3 is CASSLSGRGAGELFF. The CDR3 DNA sequence: TGTGCCAGCAGCCTCAGCGGGAGGGGTGCCGGGGAGCTGTTTTTT.

V gene TRBV10-2 combines with J gene TRBJ1-1; D unclear. Trimming removed 3 bases from V and 1 base from J, with 6 bases in between. Germline CDR1 WSHSY, CDR2 SAAADI. The CDR3 totals 13 residues. CDR3 sequence (DNA): TGCGCCAGCAGTGACTCTTGGAACACTGAAGCTTTCTTT. This gives the protein CASSDSWNTEAFF.

This clone is medium-sized by share. The rearrangement links TRBV6-8 to TRBJ2-5, with 10 bases identical to TRBD2. Germline values: CDR1 MNHGY, CDR2 SAAAGT. This CDR3 has 16 amino acids. Trimming at V came to 6 bases and at J to 2 bases, leaving 9 bases not matched to a gene. This CDR3 is CASSPPTSGLQETQYF. In DNA form, the CDR3 reads TGTGCCAGCAGCCCCCCGACTAGCGGGTTACAAGAGACCCAGTACTTC.

This clone was seen only a few times. The observed sequence ends 1 residue before the CDR3 terminus, with the missing tail filled in from the germline J gene. The V gene is TRBV10-3, the J gene TRBJ2-3, with D unclear. Trimming pared 2 bases from V and 4 bases from J, leaving 7 bases between. This CDR3 contains 13 residues. Germline V gene lookup returns CDR1 ENHRY and CDR2 SYGVKD. The part of the CDR3 DNA that was read is TGTGCCATCAGTGAGGTCTCAGCAGATACGCAGTAT. It specifies CAISEVSADTQY. The full CDR3 sequence reads CAISEVSADTQYF.